Below are 24 T cell receptor beta chains sequenced from a single sample in a study of shared clonotypes between healthy human individuals. Some clones are missing from TCRdb's copy, which holds only in-frame ones; the method was immunoSEQ multiplex PCR. Here the sample spans approximately 940,000 clones, over 60% being singletons. The sample consisted of memory CD4+ T cells sorted from blood. The sample's subset: CD45RA-negative fraction. The receptors were sampled from a young man in good health.

V gene TRBV18 combines with J gene TRBJ2-7; D not certain. The CDR3 is made up of 13 amino acids. The germline gives CDR1 KGHSH, CDR2 LQKENI. The V and J ends lost 5 bases and 2 bases respectively, with 10 bases between them. The CDR3 region has the DNA TGTGCCAGCTCAATTACAGATACCTACGAGCAGTACTTC. This gives the protein CASSITDTYEQYF.

CDR3 loop: CSTWGQETQYF. The CDR3 DNA sequence: TGCAGTACTTGGGGGCAAGAGACCCAGTACTTC. The chain uses TRBV20-1 and TRBJ2-5, with D tentatively TRBD1 or TRBD2 (5 bases each). With 8 bases removed from V and 2 bases from J, the gap between germline ends came to 9 bases. The CDR3 contains 11 residues. CDR1 is DFQATT, CDR2 SNEGSKA, per germline (reference sequence).

This chain joins TRBV28 and TRBJ2-2, with D unclear. Germline V gives CDR1 MDHEN, CDR2 SYDVKM. Trimming pared 6 bases from V and 7 bases from J, leaving 9 bases between. The CDR3 covers 12 residues. This chain's CDR3 is CASRAEIGELFF. CDR3 nucleotides: TGTGCCAGCAGGGCGGAGATCGGGGAGCTGTTTTTT. Using reference TRBV28 and TRBJ2-2 for the parts outside the CDR3, the full variable domain is DVKVTQSSRYLVKRTGEKVFLECVQDMDHENMFWYRQDPGLGLRLIYFSYDVKMKEKGDIPEGYSVSREKKERFSLILESASTNQTSMYLCASRAEIGELFFGEGSRLTVL.

This clone was seen a single time. One end of the junction fails to match germline, which may point to a read error. The same CDR3 arises from other DNA sequences in this sample as well. The chain links TRBV7-7 to TRBJ2-2; the D gene is possibly TRBD2 (5 bases). CDR3 length: 17 amino acids. Germline V gene sequence: CDR1 SSHAT, CDR2 FNYEAQ (reference sequence). The DNA of the CDR3 is TGTGCTAGCAGCTTAGCGCCGAGCGGAGCTAACACCGGGGAGCTGTTTTTT. It specifies CASSLAPSGANTGELFF.

The chain employs TRBV5-1 and TRBJ2-7; a weak D match, TRBD1 (5 bases). Germline CDR1 is SGHRS and CDR2 is YFSETQ. The CDR3 covers 13 residues. V was cut by 4 bases and J by 2 bases, with 10 bases left in between. CDR3 in DNA: TGCGCCAGCAGCCCCCTACAGGCCTACGAGCAGTACTTC. Its protein is CASSPLQAYEQYF.

The gene calls are TRBV5-1 and TRBJ1-2; D not certain. CDR3 length: 14 residues. Germline lookup yields CDR1 SGHRS and CDR2 YFSETQ. Trimming took off 0 bases at V and 2 bases at J, with 8 bases between the two ends. DNA of the CDR3: TGCGCCAGCAGCTTGGAGGTTGGGAACTATGGCTACACCTTC. Translated, it gives CASSLEVGNYGYTF.

V gene TRBV10-3 combines with J gene TRBJ2-5; D is ambiguous. Germline V gene lookup returns CDR1 ENHRY and CDR2 SYGVKD. This CDR3 region has 11 residues. The V end lost 7 bases, the J end lost 4 bases, and 7 bases lay between the germline ends. The CDR3 region has the DNA TGTGCCATCAAGGACGGAGAGACCCAGTACTTC. Its translation: CAIKDGETQYF.

The gene calls are TRBV18 and TRBJ1-6; 7 bases fit TRBD1. The germline V gene encodes CDR1 KGHSH and CDR2 LQKENI. This CDR3 has 14 amino acids. With V trimmed by 6 bases and J by 6 bases, 5 bases remained unmatched. The CDR3 here is CASSTTGPNSPLHF. The CDR3 region has the DNA TGTGCCAGCTCGACGACAGGGCCTAATTCACCCCTCCACTTT.

This clone has more than one count but fewer than ten. Within the sample, other DNA sequences also encode this same CDR3. J is TRBJ1-1 and V is TRBV19; D uncertain. Germline loops: CDR1 LNHDA, CDR2 SQIVND (reference sequence). The CDR3 consists of 12 residues. V lost 3 bases to trimming and J lost 4 bases, with 6 bases between them. The CDR3 sequence is CASSILGTEAFF. In DNA form, the CDR3 reads TGTGCCAGTAGTATTCTAGGCACTGAAGCTTTCTTT.

The J gene is TRBJ2-3, the V gene TRBV2, with D unresolved. The CDR3 covers 14 residues. Germline V CDR1 and CDR2: SNHLY, FYNNEI. The ends were cut back, 8 bases at V and 3 bases at J, with 15 bases in the middle. The CDR3 protein is CASGDSSQTDTQYF. The CDR3 DNA reads as TGTGCCAGCGGAGACTCCTCACAGACAGATACGCAGTATTTT.

Comment on this clone: Additional DNA sequences in this sample encode the identical CDR3. This rearrangement joins TRBV7-3 to TRBJ2-2; no clear D. This CDR3 is built from 13 residues. Germline V CDR1 and CDR2: SGHTA, FQGTGA. The germline V and J ends were trimmed by 6 bases and 2 bases, with 7 bases remaining between them. The CDR3 bases are TGTGCCAGCAGTTCAAGTAACACCGGGGAGCTGTTTTTT. This codes for CASSSSNTGELFF.

The chain carries TRBV10-1 and TRBJ2-2; D possibly matches TRBD1 or TRBD2 (6 bases each). The V gene's germline CDR1 is WNHNN and CDR2 SYGVQD (reference sequence). With 2 bases removed from V and 4 bases from J, the gap between germline ends came to 11 bases. The CDR3 has 15 residues. CDR3 amino acids: CASSEARGGTGELFF. The CDR3 DNA is TGCGCCAGCAGTGAGGCCAGGGGAGGCACCGGGGAGCTGTTTTTT.

V is TRBV11-2 and J is TRBJ2-4; tentative D call: TRBD2 (6 bases). V was shortened by 4 bases and J by 9 bases, with 16 bases between the two germline ends. This CDR3 has 14 amino acids. From germline, CDR1 is SGHAT and CDR2 FQNNGV. As DNA, the CDR3 is TGTGCCAGCAGCTCCCCCCCGGCGGAGGGCATTCAGTACTTC. It codes for CASSSPPAEGIQYF.

As concerns this clone: The sample holds other DNA sequences that translate to the same CDR3. The rearrangement uses TRBV2 and TRBJ1-1; tentatively, D is TRBD1 (5 bases). CDR1 is SNHLY and CDR2 is FYNNEI in the germline V gene. V was pared by 4 bases and J by 2 bases, with 11 bases between. The CDR3 is made up of 14 amino acids. The CDR3 loop is CASSAQGGNTEAFF. DNA of the CDR3: TGTGCCAGCAGTGCCCAGGGAGGCAACACTGAAGCTTTCTTT.

The chain uses TRBV6-1 and TRBJ1-1; the D gene is possibly TRBD1 (6 bases). CDR1 MNHNS and CDR2 SASEGT come from the germline V gene. The length of the CDR3 is 13 residues. Trimming cost V 6 bases and J 4 bases, with 12 bases left between them. Here the CDR3 reads CASSHRVGTEAFF. As DNA, the CDR3 is TGTGCCAGCAGCCACAGGGTCGGCACTGAAGCTTTCTTT.

The chain is built from TRBV27 and TRBJ2-7; perhaps TRBD1 as D (6 bases). Looked up from germline, CDR1 is MNHEY and CDR2 is SMNVEV (reference sequence). The CDR3 covers 13 residues. V lost 6 bases to trimming and J lost 2 bases, with 11 bases between them. CDR3 sequence reads: CASRSTGTYEQYF. DNA of the CDR3: TGTGCCAGCAGATCAACAGGGACCTACGAGCAGTACTTC.

The chain is built from TRBV7-2 and TRBJ1-2; 7 bases map to TRBD1. Germline lookup yields CDR1 SGHTA and CDR2 FQGNSA. This CDR3 spans 15 amino acids. Unmatched junction bases numbered 6, after V lost 3 bases and J lost 2 bases. The CDR3 DNA follows: TGTGCCAGCAGCTTGAGACAGGGATACAACTATGGCTACACCTTC. Its translation: CASSLRQGYNYGYTF.

On this clone itself: A read error may account for a junction end that differs from germline. J is TRBJ2-1 and V is TRBV5-1, with 9 bases identical to TRBD1. The CDR3 runs 16 residues. From germline, CDR1 is SGHRS and CDR2 YFSETQ. CDR3 nucleotides: TGCGCCAGCAGTTTGGCGGGGGACAGGGTTAGCGATGAGCAGTTCTTC. Its translation: CASSLAGDRVSDEQFF.

This clone was counted between two and nine times. The V call is TRBV14, the J call TRBJ1-2; D unresolved. Germline V gene lookup returns CDR1 SGHDN and CDR2 FVKESK. The CDR3 totals 13 residues. Trimming cost V 11 bases and J 3 bases, with 16 bases left between them. The CDR3 region has the DNA TGTGCCTGGCGGCGTAATATTGACTATGGCTACACCTTC. It encodes CAWRRNIDYGYTF.

The rearrangement uses TRBV30 and TRBJ2-1; the D gene is possibly TRBD2 (6 bases). Per germline, CDR1 GTSNPN and CDR2 SVGIG (reference sequence). The ends were cut back, 2 bases at V and 4 bases at J, with 18 bases in the middle. The CDR3 is 16 residues long. CDR3 sequence reads: CAWSPPGLARYNEQFF. CDR3 nucleotide sequence: TGTGCCTGGAGTCCCCCCGGGCTAGCGCGGTACAATGAGCAGTTCTTC.

The rearrangement links TRBV5-1 to TRBJ2-7, with 12 positions matching TRBD2. The germline V gene has CDR1 SGHRS and CDR2 YFSETQ. This CDR3 contains 15 residues. The V and J ends lost 4 bases and 6 bases, in that order; junction bases with no gene match: 8. Here the CDR3 reads CASSTGTSGLSEQYF. CDR3 nucleotide sequence: TGCGCCAGCAGCACCGGGACTAGCGGGCTCTCCGAGCAGTACTTC. Full variable domain (missing parts from reference TRBV5-1 and TRBJ2-7): KAGVTQTPRYLIKTRGQQVTLSCSPISGHRSVSWYQQTPGQGLQFLFEYFSETQRNKGNFPGRFSGRQFSNSRSEMNVSTLELGDSALYLCASSTGTSGLSEQYFGPGTRLTVT.

The V gene is TRBV30, the J gene TRBJ1-5, with D possibly matching TRBD1 (6 bases). V lost 2 bases and J lost 7, with 15 bases in between. This CDR3 spans 14 amino acids. In germline, CDR1 is GTSNPN, CDR2 SVGIG (reference sequence). The CDR3 is CAWSRAGVDQPQHF. CDR3 nucleotides: TGTGCCTGGAGTCGGGCAGGGGTCGACCAGCCCCAGCATTTT.

The table lists this clone with a few counts. The genes are TRBV7-2 and TRBJ1-6, with 7 positions matching TRBD1. J was trimmed by 14 bases and V by 5 bases; bases with no gene match: 6. Germline CDR1 is SGHTA and CDR2 is FQGNSA. The CDR3 has 12 amino acids. In DNA, the CDR3 is TGTGCCAGCAGCCTAAGGACAGGAACCCTCCACTTT. Amino acid sequence: CASSLRTGTLHF.

This clone was found a few times. J is TRBJ1-5 and V is TRBV27; unclear D gene. Between the trimmed V and J ends, which lost 5 bases and 0 bases, there was a span of 5 bases. The CDR3 totals 13 residues. The germline gives CDR1 MNHEY, CDR2 SMNVEV (reference sequence). This CDR3 reads CASSRGSNQPQHF. CDR3 DNA sequence: TGTGCCAGCAGTCGGGGTAGCAATCAGCCCCAGCATTTT.